Following are 20 T cell receptor beta chains from one sample sequenced in a study of human T cells and chemical hapten exposure (dated by TCRdb to the early 2020s). Library creation used RACE. Data came from a NextSeq 500. The public reads were quality trimmed at Q25 with fastp and then assembled into clones with MiXCR by TCRdb, keeping productive beta chains. Duplicate CDR3 protein sequences are folded into a single record with the most common DNA and genes. In this sample the table shows approximately 350,000 distinct CDR3 sequences, roughly 6.3% of which occur a single time. Of the sample, about 6% is held by the ten largest clones. The intended sense of this specimen's time point label: patch test 2, 6 weeks after DPC sensitization. This sample's treatment or condition label indicates: therapeutic diphenylcyclopropenone sensitization with weekly scalp DPC. The sample consisted of whole blood, taken in connection with sensitization to the hapten diphenylcyclopropenone (DPC). These receptors were obtained from a woman aged 18-29 years with alopecia areata. Some clones in this sample may be carry-over from other donors' samples.

Many counts were recorded for this clonotype. The chain has TRBV7-8 and TRBJ1-2, with 8 nucleotides matching TRBD1. This CDR3 is built from 16 residues. Trimming removed 8 bases from V and 0 bases from J; junction bases left unmatched: 11. Germline V gene sequence: CDR1 SGHVS, CDR2 FQNEAQ. CDR3 sequence: CASYNPGRGPNYGYTF. CDR3 DNA: TGTGCCAGCTACAACCCTGGCAGGGGGCCTAACTATGGCTACACCTTC. The whole variable domain, filled in from reference TRBV7-8 and TRBJ1-2, reads GAGVSQSPRYKVAKRGQDVALRCDPISGHVSLFWYQQALGQGPEFLTYFQNEAQLDKSGLPSDRFFAERPEGSVSTLKIQRTQQEDSAVYLCASYNPGRGPNYGYTFGSGTRLTVV.

The J gene is TRBJ2-3, the V gene TRBV7-9; 8 bases are shared with TRBD2. The V gene end was trimmed by 9 bases and the J gene end by 1 base; junction bases not matched to a gene: 6. This CDR3 region has 14 residues. Germline CDR1 reads SEHNR; CDR2 reads FQNEAQ (reference sequence). As DNA, the CDR3 is TGTGCCAGGACCGGGGGGGACGGCACAGATACGCAGTATTTT. It translates to CARTGGDGTDTQYF.

This clonotype was picked up many times. The V and J genes are TRBV6-5 and TRBJ1-1; a weak D match, TRBD1 (5 bases). Germline CDR1 is MNHEY and CDR2 is SVGAGI. V lost 8 bases, J lost 4 bases, and 11 bases lay in between. The CDR3 has 12 residues. The CDR3 here is CASSGTLTEAFF. The DNA of the CDR3 is TGTGCCAGCTCCGGGACGCTCACTGAAGCTTTCTTT.

The chain uses TRBV7-2 and TRBJ1-2; the D is unclear. The CDR3 consists of 11 residues. V gave up 1 base and J gave up 6 bases, with 3 bases separating them. The germline gives CDR1 SGHTA, CDR2 FQGNSA. CDR3 in DNA: TGTGCCAGCAGCTTAGTTCATGGCTACACCTTC. This codes for CASSLVHGYTF. Combining the CDR3 with reference TRBV7-2 and TRBJ1-2 gives the whole variable domain GAGVSQSPSNKVTEKGKDVELRCDPISGHTALYWYRQSLGQGLEFLIYFQGNSAPDKSGLPSDRFSAERTGGSVSTLTIQRTQQEDSAVYLCASSLVHGYTFGSGTRLTVV.

Many counts were recorded for this clonotype. The chain recombines TRBV6-1 with TRBJ1-1; the D gene is possibly TRBD1 (5 bases). Per the germline V gene, CDR1 is MNHNS and CDR2 is SASEGT. This CDR3 spans 13 amino acids. Trimming left V 2 bases short and J 10 bases short, with 14 bases between. In DNA, the CDR3 is TGTGCCAGCAGTGAACGGTGGGGGTTGGGAGCTTTCTTT. Its protein product is CASSERWGLGAFF.

This clonotype appeared a few times. This chain uses TRBV10-3 with TRBJ2-5, with D unclear. From germline, CDR1 is ENHRY and CDR2 SYGVKD. The CDR3 is 13 amino acids. V dropped 10 bases and J dropped 3 bases, with 15 bases sitting between them. DNA of the CDR3: TGTGCCACCTCCGAGGCGGCTAAAGAGACCCAGTACTTC. It translates to CATSEAAKETQYF.

The V and J genes are TRBV5-6 and TRBJ2-4; weak D call: TRBD2 (6 bases). Germline lookup yields CDR1 SGHDT and CDR2 YYEEEE. Trimming took off 3 bases at V and 2 bases at J, with 18 bases between the two ends. There are 17 residues in the CDR3. CDR3 in amino acids: CASSSGDETDSKNIQYF. In DNA form, the CDR3 reads TGTGCCAGCAGCTCGGGGGACGAGACGGATTCCAAAAACATTCAGTACTTC.

CDR3 in DNA: TGTGCCAGCAGCGGCGGGACAGGGGGGAGGAATGAGCAGTTCTTC. It translates to CASSGGTGGRNEQFF. The chain joins TRBV5-6 to TRBJ2-1; 11 positions match TRBD1. V lost 4 bases, J lost 7 bases, and 7 bases stayed unmatched. The CDR3 spans 15 residues. In germline, CDR1 is SGHDT, CDR2 YYEEEE.

Ten or more counts support this clonotype. The chain uses TRBV20-1 and TRBJ2-7; D may be TRBD1 (5 bases). CDR1 and CDR2 from the germline V gene are DFQATT and SNEGSKA (reference sequence). Between the trimmed V and J ends, which lost 1 base and 0 bases, there was a span of 7 bases. The CDR3 is made up of 13 amino acids. Written as DNA, the CDR3 is TGCAGTGCTAGAGGGACACTCTCCTACGAGCAGTACTTC. Its protein is CSARGTLSYEQYF.

The chain couples TRBV7-2 to TRBJ2-3, with 9 bases that match TRBD2. There are 15 residues in the CDR3. The germline CDR1 and CDR2 sequences are SGHTA and FQGNSA. With V trimmed by 5 bases and J by 5 bases, 8 bases remained unmatched. The CDR3 region has the DNA TGTGCCAGCAGCCCTGCGGGGGGGGGCCGAGATACGCAGTATTTT. Its translation: CASSPAGGGRDTQYF.

This clonotype was found many times. The V call is TRBV28, the J call TRBJ1-2; D is perhaps TRBD1 (6 bases). The V end lost 5 bases, the J end lost 7 bases, and 14 bases lay between the germline ends. The germline V gene encodes CDR1 MDHEN and CDR2 SYDVKM. The CDR3 is made up of 13 amino acids. The CDR3 spells CASSPDRLGGYTF. CDR3 DNA: TGTGCCAGCAGTCCCGACAGGCTCGGTGGCTACACCTTC.

Only a few counts were recorded for this clonotype. The CDR3 bases are TGTGCCACCAGCCAGGAGAGCTCCTATAATTCACCCCTCCACTTT. Its translation is CATSQESSYNSPLHF. The V gene is TRBV15, the J gene TRBJ1-6; D unclear. The germline V gene has CDR1 LNHNV and CDR2 YYDKDF (reference sequence). The CDR3 is made up of 15 amino acids. V was trimmed by 5 bases and J by 0 bases, leaving 8 bases between them.

This clonotype was observed many times. The chain joins TRBV6-6 to TRBJ1-6, with 7 bases identical to TRBD1. V lost 5 bases to trimming and J lost 9 bases; unmatched junction nucleotides: 7. The germline V gene has CDR1 MNHNY and CDR2 SVGAGI (reference sequence). The CDR3 is 14 amino acids. CDR3 protein: CASSPTGSGSPLHF. The CDR3 bases are TGTGCCAGCAGTCCGACAGGGTCGGGTTCACCCCTCCACTTT.

Many counts were recorded for this clonotype. The chain has TRBV4-1 and TRBJ1-3; D is unclear. V lost 0 bases, J lost 2 bases, and 8 bases lay in between. This CDR3 spans 15 amino acids. Germline V gene data show CDR1 as MGHRA and CDR2 as YSYEKL. CDR3 in amino acids: CASSQDPGTGNTIYF. CDR3 in DNA: TGCGCCAGCAGCCAAGATCCTGGGACTGGAAACACCATATATTTT.

This clonotype was counted between two and nine times. The genes are TRBV14 and TRBJ2-5; D perhaps matches TRBD2 (5 bases). V lost 4 bases and J lost 2, with 14 bases in between. The CDR3 is 15 residues long. Germline CDR1 is SGHDN and CDR2 is FVKESK. The CDR3 bases are TGTGCCAGCAGCCCTTTTGGGAGCTTACAAGAGACCCAGTACTTC. It codes for CASSPFGSLQETQYF. Drawing the rest from reference TRBV14 and TRBJ2-5, the complete variable domain is EAGVTQFPSHSVIEKGQTVTLRCDPISGHDNLYWYRRVMGKEIKFLLHFVKESKQDESGMPNNRFLAERTGGTYSTLKVQPAELEDSGVYFCASSPFGSLQETQYFGPGTRLLVL.

In DNA form, the CDR3 reads TGCGCCAGCAGCTGGTCCTGGGAGAGCACTGAAGCTTTCTTT. Protein: CASSWSWESTEAFF. V is TRBV5-1 and J is TRBJ1-1; D not certain. CDR3 length: 14 residues. V dropped 3 bases and J dropped 4 bases, with 13 bases sitting between them. Germline loops: CDR1 SGHRS, CDR2 YFSETQ.

This clonotype was counted a few times. The chain joins TRBV4-1 to TRBJ1-1; D is ambiguous. Germline CDR1 reads MGHRA; CDR2 reads YSYEKL. The CDR3 is 15 residues long. The ends were cut back, 5 bases at V and 3 bases at J, with 16 bases in the middle. In nucleotides, the CDR3 is TGCGCCAGCAGCGTAACGGAAGAAGCAGACACTGAAGCTTTCTTT. Translation gives CASSVTEEADTEAFF.

J is TRBJ2-7 and V is TRBV3-1; D might be TRBD1 (6 bases). The CDR3 is 14 residues long. The germline V gene encodes CDR1 LGHDT and CDR2 YNNKEL (reference sequence). Deletions cut 4 bases from V and 2 bases from J, with 12 bases between. Here the CDR3 reads CASSRQDGPYEQYF. The CDR3 DNA is TGTGCCAGCAGCCGACAGGACGGACCCTACGAGCAGTACTTC.

This clonotype was counted only a few times. The chain is built from TRBV6-5 and TRBJ2-7, with a weak D call TRBD2 (6 bases). This CDR3 region has 14 residues. Between the trimmed V and J ends, which lost 0 bases and 7 bases, there was a span of 13 bases. Germline V gene lookup returns CDR1 MNHEY and CDR2 SVGAGI. CDR3 in DNA: TGTGCCAGCAGTTACTCGCTCGCGGCGGGGGAGCAGTACTTC. This translates into CASSYSLAAGEQYF.

This clonotype has a count of ten or more. V and J are TRBV29-1 and TRBJ2-3; D uncertain. The CDR3 is 11 amino acids. The V and J ends lost 6 bases and 10 bases respectively, with 14 bases between them. The germline gives CDR1 SQVTM, CDR2 ANQGSEA. The CDR3 is CSVTGQYPQYF. The CDR3 DNA is TGCAGCGTCACCGGGCAATATCCGCAGTATTTT.